This TCR beta chain was identified during a study of human T cells and chemical hapten exposure. The time point denotes: patch test 2, 6 weeks after DPC sensitization. Regarding treatment: therapeutic diphenylcyclopropenone sensitization with weekly scalp DPC. One entry per CDR3 protein results from TCRdb running MiXCR on the RACE reads. The table shows some 80,000 distinct CDR3 sequences, with about a tenth occurring only once. CDR3 length: 12 residues. V was clipped by 2 bases and J by 7 bases, with 8 bases between them. Germline CDR1 is SGHTA and CDR2 is FQGNSA. The chain recombines TRBV7-2 with TRBJ1-2; no reliable D call. The sample here was whole blood, taken in connection with sensitization to the hapten diphenylcyclopropenone (DPC). The source is a woman aged 30 to 39 with alopecia areata. Some clones in this sample may be carry-over from other donors' samples. The CDR3 DNA reads as TGTGCCAGCAGCTTATATGGAACTGGCTACACCTTC. It specifies CASSLYGTGYTF.